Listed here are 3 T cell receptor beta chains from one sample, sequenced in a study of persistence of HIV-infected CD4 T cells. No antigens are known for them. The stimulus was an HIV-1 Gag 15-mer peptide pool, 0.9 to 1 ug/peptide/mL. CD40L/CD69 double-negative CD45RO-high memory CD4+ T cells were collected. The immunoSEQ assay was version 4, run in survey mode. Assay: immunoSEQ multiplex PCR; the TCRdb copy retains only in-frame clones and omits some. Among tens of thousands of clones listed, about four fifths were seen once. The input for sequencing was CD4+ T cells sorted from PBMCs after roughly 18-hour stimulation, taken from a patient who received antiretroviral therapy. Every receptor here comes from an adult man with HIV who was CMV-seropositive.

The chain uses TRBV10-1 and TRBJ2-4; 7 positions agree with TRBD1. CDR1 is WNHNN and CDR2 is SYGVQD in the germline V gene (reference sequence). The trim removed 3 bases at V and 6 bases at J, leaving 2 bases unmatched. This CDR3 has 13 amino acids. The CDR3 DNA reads TGCGCCAGCAGTGAAAGGGGGCGAAACATTCAGTACTTC. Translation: CASSERGRNIQYF.

The CDR3 coding sequence is TGCGCCAGCAGCCAAGGGATTAGCGGGGGGGCGAATACGCAGTATTTT. Translation: CASSQGISGGANTQYF. This chain links TRBV4-1 with TRBJ2-3; the match to TRBD2 covers 11 bases. The CDR3 is 16 residues long. Germline CDR1 and CDR2: MGHRA and YSYEKL. Trimming removed 1 base from V and 7 bases from J; junction bases left unmatched: 7.

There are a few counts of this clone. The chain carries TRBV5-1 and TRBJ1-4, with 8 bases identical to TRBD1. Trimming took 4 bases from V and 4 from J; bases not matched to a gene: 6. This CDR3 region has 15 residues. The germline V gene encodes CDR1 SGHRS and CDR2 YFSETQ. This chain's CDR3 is CASSVRGLGNEKLFF. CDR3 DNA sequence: TGCGCCAGCAGCGTCAGGGGGCTGGGTAATGAAAAACTGTTTTTT.